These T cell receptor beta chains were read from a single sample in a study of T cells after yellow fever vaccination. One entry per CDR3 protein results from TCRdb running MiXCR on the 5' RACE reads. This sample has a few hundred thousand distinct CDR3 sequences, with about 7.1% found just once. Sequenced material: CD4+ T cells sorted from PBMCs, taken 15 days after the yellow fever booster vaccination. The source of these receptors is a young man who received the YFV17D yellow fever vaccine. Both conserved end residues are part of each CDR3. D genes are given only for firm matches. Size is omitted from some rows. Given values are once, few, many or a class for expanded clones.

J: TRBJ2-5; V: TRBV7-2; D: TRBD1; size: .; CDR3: CASSRQGGTQETQYF; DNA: TGTGCCAGCAGCCGACAGGGGGGAACCCAAGAGACCCAGTACTTC
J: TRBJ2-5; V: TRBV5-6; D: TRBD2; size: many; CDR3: CASSTGTSGREYQETQYF; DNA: TGTGCCAGCAGTACCGGGACTAGCGGGAGGGAGTACCAAGAGACCCAGTACTTC
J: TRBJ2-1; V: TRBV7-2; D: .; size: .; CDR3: CASSLGGRTGGEQFF; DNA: TGTGCCAGCAGCTTAGGCGGGAGGACAGGTGGTGAGCAGTTCTTC
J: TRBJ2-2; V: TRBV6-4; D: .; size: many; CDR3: CASSEWGTGELFF; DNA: TGTGCCAGCAGCGAATGGGGTACCGGGGAGCTGTTTTTT
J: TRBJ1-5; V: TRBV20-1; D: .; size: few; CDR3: CSALDLTKSSGHQPQHF; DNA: TGCAGTGCCCTAGATTTGACCAAGTCATCAGGGCATCAGCCCCAGCATTTT
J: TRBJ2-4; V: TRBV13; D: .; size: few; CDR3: CASSLKGIGIQYF; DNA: TGTGCCAGCAGCTTAAAGGGTATAGGCATTCAGTACTTC
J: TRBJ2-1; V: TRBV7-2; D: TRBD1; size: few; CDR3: CASSTSRQGNEQFF; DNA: TGTGCCAGCAGCACCTCCCGACAGGGCAATGAGCAGTTCTTC
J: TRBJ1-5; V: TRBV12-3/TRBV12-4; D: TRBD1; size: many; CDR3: CASSWDRGGQPQHF; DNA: TGTGCCAGCAGCTGGGACAGGGGAGGTCAGCCCCAGCATTTT
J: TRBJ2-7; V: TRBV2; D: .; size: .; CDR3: CASSEMTGIYEQYF; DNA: TGTGCCAGCAGTGAAATGACCGGGATCTACGAGCAGTACTTC
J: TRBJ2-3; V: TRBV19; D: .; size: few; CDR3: CASSMMSADTQYF; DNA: TGTGCCAGTAGTATGATGAGCGCAGATACGCAGTATTTT
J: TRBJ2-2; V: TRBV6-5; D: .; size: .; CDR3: CASSYSWGTRGTGELFF; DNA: TGTGCCAGCAGTTACTCGTGGGGGACGAGGGGCACCGGGGAGCTGTTTTTT
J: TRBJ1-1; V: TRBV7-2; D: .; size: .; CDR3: CASSLRGMNTEAFF; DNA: TGTGCCAGCAGCTTGAGGGGGATGAACACTGAAGCTTTCTTT
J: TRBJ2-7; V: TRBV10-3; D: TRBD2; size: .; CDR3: CAVRAGSGRASYEQYF; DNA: TGTGCCGTTCGAGCGGGGAGCGGGAGGGCCTCCTACGAGCAGTACTTC